This section outlines one T cell receptor beta chain sequence together with its context. Its matching antigen is unknown. The data are from a study of T cell responses to AZD1222 COVID-19 vaccine. Whole-study results and caveats: Nearly half of spike-specific TCRs reportedly go after variant regions that carry no mutations. The sample set comprised mostly white British donors with more females, and clonal diversity was possibly underestimated.

Libraries were prepared by immunoSEQ multiplex PCR; TCRdb keeps only in-frame clonotypes and omits some of them. The table has approximately 170,000 clones, approximately 90% seen once. The CDR3 has 16 amino acids. Trimming stripped 0 bases from V and 0 bases from J, with 12 bases between. CDR1 and CDR2 from the germline V gene are SGHRS and YFSETQ. The clonotype originates from an adult in good health. The sequenced sample was peripheral blood, obtained on day 0 of AZD1222 vaccination. The chain is built from TRBV5-1 and TRBJ1-2, with D uncertain. CDR3 amino acids: CASSLGRETTNYGYTF. The CDR3 region has the DNA TGCGCCAGCAGCTTGGGACGCGAAACGACTAACTATGGCTACACCTTC. Full variable domain (outside the CDR3, taken from reference TRBV5-1 and TRBJ1-2): KAGVTQTPRYLIKTRGQQVTLSCSPISGHRSVSWYQQTPGQGLQFLFEYFSETQRNKGNFPGRFSGRQFSNSRSEMNVSTLELGDSALYLCASSLGRETTNYGYTFGSGTRLTVV.